The 22 T cell receptor beta chains reported below all come from one sample, sequenced in a study of T cells after yellow fever vaccination. Using its own MiXCR run on the 5' RACE reads, TCRdb lists one record per CDR3 protein. The sample gives about 310,000 distinct CDR3 sequences, 3.6% of which show up once; around a quarter is in the top ten. The specimen was PBMCs, collected on the day of the yellow fever booster vaccination. The receptor source for this set is a man aged 18 to 29 who received the YFV17D yellow fever vaccine.

This clonotype turned up a few times. The chain recombines TRBV5-4 with TRBJ2-5, with TRBD2 as a possible D gene (7 bases). The CDR3 consists of 14 residues. The germline V gene has CDR1 SGHNT and CDR2 YYREEE (reference sequence). Trimming shortened V by 6 bases and J by 5 bases, and 17 bases separated the two germline ends. The CDR3 DNA sequence: TGTGCCAGCATGGACTGGGGGGGCGCGGAGACCCAGTACTTC. It encodes CASMDWGGAETQYF.

The table lists this clonotype with a few counts. J is TRBJ2-7 and V is TRBV7-2; a weak D match, TRBD1 (6 bases). This CDR3 is 15 amino acids long. The germline V gene has CDR1 SGHTA and CDR2 FQGNSA. Trimming took off 1 base at V and 3 bases at J, with 13 bases between the two ends. The CDR3 reads CASSLDGTRVYEQYF. CDR3 DNA: TGTGCCAGCAGCTTAGACGGGACACGGGTCTACGAGCAGTACTTC.

This clonotype was picked up many times. This chain joins TRBV20-1 and TRBJ1-5; D may be TRBD1 (6 bases). The V gene lost 1 base and the J gene lost 1 base, with 20 bases spanning the gap. The CDR3 is 18 residues long. Germline V gene lookup returns CDR1 DFQATT and CDR2 SNEGSKA (reference sequence). The CDR3 loop is CSARGSRDMGRSNQPQHF. The DNA of the CDR3 is TGCAGTGCTAGAGGCTCCCGGGACATGGGAAGGAGCAATCAGCCCCAGCATTTT.

This clonotype was picked up a small number of times. The chain has TRBV15 and TRBJ1-2; D unclear. V shed 1 base and J shed 2 bases, with 8 bases lying between them. Germline CDR1 and CDR2: LNHNV and YYDKDF (reference sequence). CDR3 length: 14 amino acids. CDR3 nucleotide sequence: TGTGCCACCAGCAGAGTGGAGGTGAACTATGGCTACACCTTC. Residues: CATSRVEVNYGYTF. Supplemented by reference TRBV15 and TRBJ1-2, the full variable domain reads DAMVIQNPRYQVTQFGKPVTLSCSQTLNHNVMYWYQQKSSQAPKLLFHYYDKDFNNEADTPDNFQSRRPNTSFCFLDIRSPGLGDTAMYLCATSRVEVNYGYTFGSGTRLTVV.

Many counts were recorded for this clonotype. The genes are TRBV20-1 and TRBJ1-2, with unresolved D. The V gene lost 1 base and the J gene lost 5 bases, with 14 bases spanning the gap. The CDR3 extends over 14 amino acids. Per germline, CDR1 DFQATT and CDR2 SNEGSKA (reference sequence). In DNA form, the CDR3 reads TGCAGTGCTAGAGCCTTTCAGGAGACATATGGCTACACCTTC. As protein: CSARAFQETYGYTF.

This clonotype was seen a few times. The chain is built from TRBV6-2 or TRBV6-3 and TRBJ2-1; TRBD2 matches at 9 bases. Unmatched junction bases numbered 6, after V lost 11 bases and J lost 7 bases. The CDR3 contains 12 residues. CDR1 MNHEY and CDR2 SVGEGT come from the germline V gene. The CDR3 region has the DNA TGTGCCGGCGGGGGGGCCAGGAATGAGCAGTTCTTC. It specifies CAGGGARNEQFF.

The sample holds a few counts of this clonotype. The rearrangement links TRBV7-6 to TRBJ2-3, with a possible D match to TRBD2 (5 bases). The V and J ends lost 2 bases and 3 bases respectively, with 9 bases between them. Germline-derived CDR1 and CDR2 are SGHVS and FNYEAQ. The CDR3 runs to 14 residues. Here the CDR3 reads CASSLFGETDTQYF. CDR3 nucleotides: TGTGCCAGCAGCTTATTCGGGGAGACAGATACGCAGTATTTT.

This clonotype was seen many times. The V gene is TRBV7-8, the J gene TRBJ2-2; 7 nucleotides line up with TRBD1. The CDR3 is 16 residues long. V lost 4 bases and J lost 0; bases outside the gene matches: 5. Germline CDR1 is SGHVS and CDR2 is FQNEAQ. CDR3: CASSSRDSPNTGELFF. CDR3 DNA sequence: TGTGCCAGCAGCTCCCGGGACAGCCCGAACACCGGGGAGCTGTTTTTT.

This clonotype was picked up a small number of times. The chain joins TRBV2 to TRBJ2-5, with unresolved D. The CDR3 is 17 residues long. Germline values: CDR1 SNHLY, CDR2 FYNNEI. V lost 6 bases, J lost 4 bases, and 24 bases lay in between. CDR3: CASSERPGSASGETQYF. The CDR3 DNA sequence: TGTGCCAGCAGCGAGAGACCCGGGTCGGCGTCAGGAGAGACCCAGTACTTC. Full variable domain (remainder filled in from reference TRBV2 and TRBJ2-5): EPEVTQTPSHQVTQMGQEVILRCVPISNHLYFYWYRQILGQKVEFLVSFYNNEISEKSEIFDDQFSVERPDGSNFTLKIRSTKLEDSAMYFCASSERPGSASGETQYFGPGTRLLVL.

V is TRBV4-2 and J is TRBJ2-3, with 7 bases matching TRBD2. The CDR3 consists of 18 residues. Unmatched junction bases numbered 11, after V lost 0 bases and J lost 2 bases. Germline values: CDR1 LGHNA, CDR2 YNFKEQ. The CDR3, as DNA: TGTGCCAGCAGCCAAGATTCGGTACTAGCGCCAGACACAGATACGCAGTATTTT. As protein: CASSQDSVLAPDTDTQYF.

Many counts were recorded for this clonotype. DNA of the CDR3: TGTGCCAGCGCTAAGGCGGAGGACCGGTGGGGAGCTTTCTTT. Its translation is CASAKAEDRWGAFF. This chain links TRBV14 with TRBJ1-1; no definite D call. From germline, CDR1 is SGHDN and CDR2 FVKESK. This CDR3 has 14 residues. Trimming cost V 8 bases and J 10 bases, with 23 bases left between them.

The chain couples TRBV7-2 to TRBJ2-7, with a possible D match to TRBD2 (6 bases). Germline lookup yields CDR1 SGHTA and CDR2 FQGNSA. Deletions cut 5 bases from V and 4 bases from J, with 18 bases between. CDR3 length: 15 residues. The CDR3 reads CASSHPFREPYEQYF. The CDR3 region has the DNA TGTGCCAGCAGCCACCCCTTCCGGGAGCCTTACGAGCAGTACTTC.

This clonotype came up a few times. The V and J genes are TRBV6-2 or TRBV6-3 and TRBJ2-5; D gene uncertain. Germline CDR1 reads MNHEY; CDR2 reads SVGEGT. V was clipped by 6 bases and J by 4 bases, with 6 bases between them. This CDR3 contains 11 residues. Here the CDR3 reads CASRHTETQYF. The DNA for the CDR3 is TGTGCCAGCAGACACACAGAGACCCAGTACTTC.

The V gene is TRBV7-8, the J gene TRBJ1-2, with D possibly matching TRBD1 (5 bases). Between the trimmed V and J ends, which lost 2 bases and 4 bases, there was a span of 14 bases. Germline V gene lookup returns CDR1 SGHVS and CDR2 FQNEAQ. This CDR3 is 15 amino acids long. The CDR3 sequence: CASSLHRKEGYGYTF. As DNA, the CDR3 is TGTGCCAGCAGCTTACACAGGAAGGAGGGCTATGGCTACACCTTC.

Remarks on this clonotype: Sequence at one end of the junction differs from germline and may be a read error. J is TRBJ2-5 and V is TRBV9, with 8 bases lining up with TRBD1. Germline V CDR1 and CDR2: SGDLS, YYNGEE. The CDR3 loop spans 15 amino acids. CDR3 DNA sequence: TGTGCCGGCAGCGTTGCGACAGGGGAATTGGAGACCCAGTACTTC. This gives the protein CAGSVATGELETQYF.

This sequence joins TRBV20-1 and TRBJ2-1; either TRBD1 or TRBD2 may supply D (6 bases each). The V end was cut by 0 bases, the J end by 7 bases, with 22 bases between. The CDR3 extends over 17 amino acids. The germline CDR1 and CDR2 sequences are DFQATT and SNEGSKA (reference sequence). Here the CDR3 reads CSARDRGQVTVRNEQFF. As DNA, the CDR3 is TGCAGTGCTAGAGATCGGGGGCAGGTCACAGTTCGGAATGAGCAGTTCTTC.

The chain links TRBV5-4 to TRBJ2-3; D is perhaps TRBD2 (6 bases). Germline V CDR1 and CDR2: SGHNT, YYREEE (reference sequence). The CDR3 is 14 residues long. V was shortened by 4 bases and J by 7 bases, with 16 bases between the two germline ends. This chain's CDR3 is CASSPPGDFNTQYF. Here the CDR3 DNA reads TGTGCCAGCAGCCCCCCGGGGGATTTCAATACGCAGTATTTT.

This clonotype occurred a few times. The chain is built from TRBV27 and TRBJ2-1; D gene uncertain. V was pared by 6 bases and J by 0 bases, with 18 bases between. This CDR3 spans 17 amino acids. From germline, CDR1 is MNHEY and CDR2 SMNVEV (reference sequence). The chain's CDR3 is CASSPPQSATSYNEQFF. CDR3 in DNA: TGTGCCAGCAGCCCTCCCCAGTCAGCTACCTCCTACAATGAGCAGTTCTTC.

The table lists this clonotype with many counts. The chain recombines TRBV6-1 with TRBJ1-2; D unclear. The CDR3 is 15 amino acids. The V gene's germline CDR1 is MNHNS and CDR2 SASEGT. The V end lost 0 bases, the J end lost 2 bases, and 10 bases lay between the germline ends. The DNA for the CDR3 is TGTGCCAGCAGTGAAGCGGGCCGGTCCAACTATGGCTACACCTTC. Protein sequence: CASSEAGRSNYGYTF.

This clonotype was counted between two and nine times. The rearrangement uses TRBV9 and TRBJ2-1; TRBD2 matches at 10 bases. Germline CDR1 reads SGDLS; CDR2 reads YYNGEE. V shed 4 bases and J 4 bases; nucleotides not matched to a gene: 5. The CDR3 totals 15 residues. CDR3 sequence (DNA): TGTGCCAGCAGCTTAAGCGGGGGGGGTTACAATGAGCAGTTCTTC. This translates into CASSLSGGGYNEQFF.

This clonotype came up many times. The rearrangement links TRBV10-3 to TRBJ2-1; D is unclear. Germline V lookup: CDR1 ENHRY, CDR2 SYGVKD. Trimming removed 0 bases at V and 8 bases at J, with 8 bases between. The CDR3 has 13 residues. CDR3 sequence reads: CAISESPTDEQFF. In nucleotides, the CDR3 is TGTGCCATCAGTGAGTCCCCCACCGATGAGCAGTTCTTC.

This clonotype was counted a few times. The rearrangement links TRBV7-2 to TRBJ1-5; the D is unclear. The CDR3 is 14 residues long. CDR1 is SGHTA and CDR2 is FQGNSA in the germline V gene. V shed 11 bases and J shed 3 bases, with 17 bases lying between them. CDR3 sequence: CAWSFATNNQPQHF. Here the CDR3 DNA reads TGTGCCTGGAGCTTCGCCACTAACAATCAGCCCCAGCATTTT.